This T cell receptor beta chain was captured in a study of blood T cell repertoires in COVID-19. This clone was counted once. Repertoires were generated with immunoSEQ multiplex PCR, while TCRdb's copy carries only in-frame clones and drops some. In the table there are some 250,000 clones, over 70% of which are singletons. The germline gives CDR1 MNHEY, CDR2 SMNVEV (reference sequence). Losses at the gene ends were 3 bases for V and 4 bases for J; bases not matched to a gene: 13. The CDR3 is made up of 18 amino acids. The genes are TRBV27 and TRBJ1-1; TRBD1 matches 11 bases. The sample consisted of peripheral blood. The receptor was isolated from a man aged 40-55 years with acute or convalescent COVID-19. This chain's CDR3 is CASSFLTKGQGVGTEAFF. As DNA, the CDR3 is TGTGCCAGCAGTTTCCTAACTAAGGGACAGGGGGTCGGCACTGAAGCTTTCTTT.